The 25 T cell receptor beta chains below all came from one sample that was sequenced in a study of T cells after yellow fever vaccination (dated by TCRdb to about 2019). Interpreted using the paper, the treatment or condition label stands for: live attenuated yellow fever vaccine strain. Libraries came from 5' RACE. TCRdb lists the instrument as Illumina NovaSeq 6000. In-frame beta chains were kept once TCRdb had trimmed the public reads at Q25 with fastp and called clones with MiXCR. CDR3 protein duplicates are merged, each entry listing the most common genes and DNA. In this sample the table shows more than 300,000 distinct CDR3 sequences, 3.5% to 4.5% of which occur a single time. Just under 20% of the sample belongs to the ten largest clones. Sample: PBMCs, taken 15 days after the yellow fever booster vaccination. All receptors come from a man aged 18 to 29 who received the YFV17D yellow fever vaccine.

The rearrangement links TRBV20-1 to TRBJ1-5; D may be TRBD1 (6 bases). V was pared by 5 bases and J by 3 bases, with 8 bases between. The CDR3 extends over 12 amino acids. CDR1 is DFQATT and CDR2 is SNEGSKA in the germline V gene (reference sequence). The CDR3 bases are TGCAGTGCTTGGGACAACAATCAGCCCCAGCATTTT. Its protein is CSAWDNNQPQHF.

This clonotype has just a few counts. The gene calls are TRBV10-3 and TRBJ1-3; D unclear. V lost 0 bases to trimming and J lost 8 bases, with 5 bases between them. CDR3 length: 12 residues. Germline V CDR1 and CDR2: ENHRY, SYGVKD. CDR3 sequence reads: CAISESLDTIYF. CDR3 coding DNA: TGTGCCATCAGTGAGTCTCTCGACACCATATATTTT.

The V call is TRBV7-2, the J call TRBJ2-5; weak D call: TRBD1 (5 bases). This CDR3 comprises 14 residues. CDR1 SGHTA and CDR2 FQGNSA come from the germline V gene. Trimming shortened V by 5 bases and J by 3 bases, and 13 bases separated the two germline ends. CDR3 bases: TGTGCCAGCAGCGTAGACAGTACCAAAGAGACCCAGTACTTC. Protein: CASSVDSTKETQYF.

This clonotype was seen a handful of times. This chain links TRBV12-3 or TRBV12-4 with TRBJ1-6; D uncertain. This CDR3 has 13 amino acids. V was cut by 3 bases and J by 9 bases, with 9 bases left in between. The CDR3 loop is CASSFREGSPLHF. CDR3 DNA: TGTGCCAGCAGTTTCCGGGAAGGTTCACCCCTCCACTTT.

The V and J genes are TRBV2 and TRBJ2-1; 8 bases are a match to TRBD2. V dropped 6 bases and J dropped 0; count of bases not matched to a gene: 13. The CDR3 has 18 residues. CDR1 and CDR2 (germline): SNHLY, FYNNEI. The CDR3 loop is CASRKVRGGSSSYNEQFF. DNA of the CDR3: TGTGCCAGCAGAAAGGTTCGCGGGGGGTCGAGCTCCTACAATGAGCAGTTCTTC. Full variable domain (remainder filled in from reference TRBV2 and TRBJ2-1): EPEVTQTPSHQVTQMGQEVILRCVPISNHLYFYWYRQILGQKVEFLVSFYNNEISEKSEIFDDQFSVERPDGSNFTLKIRSTKLEDSAMYFCASRKVRGGSSSYNEQFFGPGTRLTVL.

This clonotype was seen a few times. The rearrangement joins TRBV18 to TRBJ1-2; possible D gene TRBD1, 5 bases. Germline lookup yields CDR1 KGHSH and CDR2 LQKENI. The CDR3 runs to 15 residues. V lost 3 bases, J lost 4 bases, and 15 bases lay in between. CDR3 loop: CASSPEGPSGYGYTF. As DNA, the CDR3 is TGTGCCAGCTCACCCGAGGGACCCAGCGGCTATGGCTACACCTTC.

This clonotype was seen a few times. The chain joins TRBV7-3 to TRBJ2-5; 11 nucleotides agree with TRBD1. The trim removed 1 base at V and 0 bases at J, leaving 10 bases unmatched. Germline V CDR1 and CDR2: SGHTA, FQGTGA. The CDR3 covers 19 residues. The CDR3 bases are TGTGCCAGCAGCTTAAGGACAGGGGGCTATTTACCCGACCAAGAGACCCAGTACTTC. It is translated as CASSLRTGGYLPDQETQYF.

This clonotype appeared once. This chain joins TRBV19 and TRBJ2-5; D tentatively fits TRBD1 or TRBD2 (6 bases each). The germline V and J ends were trimmed by 1 base and 7 bases, with 13 bases remaining between them. Germline V lookup: CDR1 LNHDA, CDR2 SQIVND (reference sequence). The CDR3 contains 14 residues. The chain's CDR3 is CASSIAGAGGTQYF. The CDR3, as DNA: TGTGCCAGTAGTATAGCAGGGGCCGGGGGGACCCAGTACTTC.

The chain recombines TRBV7-9 with TRBJ1-6; D ambiguous. Between the trimmed V and J ends, which lost 0 bases and 7 bases, there was a span of 7 bases. This CDR3 is 14 amino acids long. Germline lookup yields CDR1 SEHNR and CDR2 FQNEAQ (reference sequence). The CDR3 spells CASSLAVWNSPLHF. CDR3 DNA: TGTGCCAGCAGCTTAGCAGTGTGGAATTCACCCCTCCACTTT.

The DNA for the CDR3 is TGTGCCAGCAGCTTGGACTTCATCTATGGCTACACCTTC. Protein product: CASSLDFIYGYTF. This rearrangement joins TRBV7-8 to TRBJ1-2; D remains unclear. V lost 3 bases, J lost 4 bases, and 9 bases lay in between. Germline V CDR1 and CDR2: SGHVS, FQNEAQ. The length of the CDR3 is 13 residues.

The chain employs TRBV5-6 and TRBJ2-5, with 8 positions matching TRBD1. This CDR3 spans 15 amino acids. The V segment lost 4 bases and the J segment 5 bases; nucleotides outside the gene matches: 10. Germline loops: CDR1 SGHDT, CDR2 YYEEEE. CDR3 residues: CASSVGQGLGETQYF. CDR3 nucleotides: TGTGCCAGCAGCGTTGGACAGGGCCTTGGGGAGACCCAGTACTTC.

V usage is TRBV10-3 and J usage is TRBJ1-6; D perhaps matches TRBD1 (5 bases). Germline values: CDR1 ENHRY, CDR2 SYGVKD. V lost 6 bases, J lost 10 bases, and 10 bases lay in between. The CDR3 is 12 residues long. The CDR3: CAIRGTESPLHF. The CDR3 nucleotides read TGTGCCATCAGGGGGACGGAGTCACCCCTCCACTTT.

This clonotype was counted between two and nine times. The chain employs TRBV27 and TRBJ2-1; 9 bases fit TRBD2. The CDR3 has 15 residues. Per the germline V gene, CDR1 is MNHEY and CDR2 is SMNVEV (reference sequence). J gave up 4 bases and V 6 bases, and 7 bases lay outside the gene matches. The chain's CDR3 is CASSRRLADYNEQFF. The CDR3 nucleotides read TGTGCCAGCAGCAGAAGACTAGCGGATTACAATGAGCAGTTCTTC.

This clonotype has ten or more counts. The chain has TRBV18 and TRBJ1-2, with D possibly TRBD1 on 5 matching bases. The CDR3 is 16 amino acids. The ends were cut back, 1 base at V and 2 bases at J, with 14 bases in the middle. Per the germline V gene, CDR1 is KGHSH and CDR2 is LQKENI. The CDR3 region is CASSPRGGGSNYGYTF. The CDR3 nucleotides read TGTGCCAGCTCACCACGCGGGGGAGGGTCGAACTATGGCTACACCTTC.

The table lists this clonotype with a few counts. The rearrangement links TRBV5-1 to TRBJ1-2, with TRBD1 identical over 7 bases. Losses at the gene ends were 3 bases for V and 7 bases for J; bases not matched to a gene: 21. The CDR3 runs 18 residues. Germline V gene sequence: CDR1 SGHRS, CDR2 YFSETQ. CDR3 sequence reads: CASSSKGQTYPPKPGYTF. Here the CDR3 DNA reads TGCGCCAGCAGCTCGAAGGGACAGACATATCCCCCCAAACCTGGCTACACCTTC.

In this sample, this clonotype turned up many times. The V gene is TRBV12-3 or TRBV12-4, the J gene TRBJ1-4, with D unresolved. Trimming took off 6 bases at V and 7 bases at J, with 21 bases between the two ends. The CDR3 is made up of 16 amino acids. The CDR3 spells CASRSVNQEPSEKLFF. CDR3 nucleotide sequence: TGTGCCAGCAGATCGGTTAATCAGGAACCTAGTGAAAAACTGTTTTTT.

This clonotype has a count of ten or more. This chain uses TRBV6-2 or TRBV6-3 with TRBJ2-7; D ambiguous. This CDR3 spans 12 amino acids. Germline V gene data show CDR1 as MNHEY and CDR2 as SVGEGT. Trimming stripped 6 bases from V and 4 bases from J, with 10 bases between. The CDR3 sequence: CASRTFEYEQYV. CDR3 nucleotides: TGTGCCAGCAGAACCTTTGAGTACGAGCAGTACGTC.

In its sample, this clonotype was seen a few times. The CDR3 bases are TGCGCCAGCAGCCAAGAATTAAGCGGTATGGGGAATTCACCCCTCCACTTT. As protein: CASSQELSGMGNSPLHF. The chain combines TRBV4-3 with TRBJ1-6, with D uncertain. The CDR3 is made up of 17 amino acids. Germline V lookup: CDR1 LGHNA, CDR2 YSLEER. Trimming took off 0 bases at V and 7 bases at J, with 16 bases between the two ends.

This chain uses TRBV4-3 with TRBJ2-2; perhaps TRBD1 as D (7 bases). CDR1 is LGHNA, CDR2 YSLEER, per germline. Trimming pared 5 bases from V and 8 bases from J, leaving 21 bases between. The CDR3 spans 16 residues. The CDR3 loop reads CASSSRQGWGTGELFF. DNA of the CDR3: TGCGCCAGCAGCTCCCGACAGGGATGGGGGACTGGGGAGCTGTTTTTT.

This clonotype showed up many times. This chain connects TRBV20-1 to TRBJ2-4, with 7 bases identical to TRBD1. With V trimmed by 0 bases and J by 8 bases, 7 bases remained unmatched. Germline assignment: CDR1 DFQATT and CDR2 SNEGSKA (reference sequence). The CDR3 spans 14 residues. The CDR3 protein is CSARDRQGSDIQYF. CDR3 sequence (DNA): TGCAGTGCTAGAGATCGACAGGGATCGGACATTCAGTACTTC.

This chain links TRBV5-5 with TRBJ2-7; D is uncertain. The CDR3 covers 12 residues. Germline values: CDR1 SGHKS, CDR2 YYEKEE (reference sequence). With 4 bases removed from V and 3 bases from J, the gap between germline ends came to 8 bases. CDR3 amino acids: CASSGRFYEQYV. The DNA of the CDR3 is TGTGCCAGCAGCGGACGGTTCTACGAGCAGTACGTC.

The genes are TRBV5-1 and TRBJ1-4; D gene ambiguous. Germline V gives CDR1 SGHRS, CDR2 YFSETQ. Trimming left V 1 base short and J 8 bases short, with 12 bases between. The length of the CDR3 is 14 residues. Here the CDR3 reads CASSLYRMGEKLFF. CDR3 in DNA: TGCGCCAGCAGCTTGTATCGAATGGGGGAAAAACTGTTTTTT.

Comments on this clonotype: One end of the junction varies from germline; a read error may be responsible. The V call is TRBV7-2, the J call TRBJ2-5, with 9 bases that match TRBD2. CDR3 length: 18 residues. Germline lookup yields CDR1 SGHTA and CDR2 FQGNSA. CDR3 protein: CASSLDESAGGPRETKYF. The CDR3 DNA follows: TGTGCCAGCAGCTTAGATGAATCGGCGGGGGGGCCCAGAGAGACCAAGTACTTC.

This clonotype showed up just a few times. The J gene is TRBJ2-7, the V gene TRBV4-3; D gene uncertain. V lost 1 base, J lost 5 bases, and 24 bases lay in between. This CDR3 is 18 amino acids long. In germline, CDR1 is LGHNA, CDR2 YSLEER. This CDR3 is CASSQGPSRSRLDNEQYF. The CDR3 DNA reads TGCGCCAGCAGCCAAGGTCCTAGTCGGAGCCGGTTGGATAACGAGCAGTACTTC.

The sample holds many counts of this clonotype. V and J are TRBV12-3 or TRBV12-4 and TRBJ2-7, with D perhaps matching TRBD2 (5 bases). With 2 bases removed from V and 0 bases from J, the gap between germline ends came to 11 bases. The CDR3 has 15 amino acids. The CDR3 DNA reads TGTGCCAGCAGTTTACGGGGTTCCCACTCCTACGAGCAGTACTTC. This encodes CASSLRGSHSYEQYF.